Sequencing of this TCR beta chain was carried out in a study of Graves' ophthalmopathy and Graves' hyperthyroidism (dated by TCRdb to 2016 to 2018). About the study as a whole: Peripheral blood samples were taken at the time of initial diagnosis, before any treatment was given. To explore V-J signatures that separate ophthalmopathy from hyperthyroidism, a discovery set of about a hundred patients was enrolled, consisting of about 41 with ophthalmopathy and approximately 57 with stable hyperthyroidism. In more than five hyperthyroidism patients, the T-cell repertoires found in thyroid tissue were compared with those found in blood. The roughly 100 discovery patients were randomly divided into training and test sets at a 7:3 ratio. Once sampling was done, hyperthyroidism patients were given methimazole at a starting dose of 30 mg daily, while ophthalmopathy patients were given high-dose intravenous methylprednisolone. An independent validation cohort was composed of some 18 hyperthyroidism patients and about 17 patients who later progressed from hyperthyroidism to ophthalmopathy. The study used signatures of the TCR beta repertoire to tell Graves' ophthalmopathy apart from Graves' hyperthyroidism and to predict which patients would progress to ophthalmopathy. In total, 135 blood samples were TCR-sequenced: 43 ophthalmopathy, some 75 hyperthyroidism and about 17 hyperthyroidism-to-ophthalmopathy patients. Beyond this particular receptor, the publication reports: The 13-signature model separated ophthalmopathy from stable hyperthyroidism with 85% to 90% sensitivity and 81% to 82% specificity in cross-validation, and 80%/75% in the test set. Sample size was not statistically predetermined, and group allocation was not concealed from the investigators. Most expanded thyroid clonotypes with a frequency above 0.001 also appeared in blood, which suggests that blood repertoires may reflect the immune response in the thyroid. In validation, the model predicted ophthalmopathy progression with nearly 71% sensitivity and around 72% specificity; some 13 predicted patients were CT-confirmed with GO in a median of about 7.1 months.

For repertoire sequencing, the TCR beta CDR3 regions were amplified from RNA transcripts. HTBI primers and the Qiagen OneStep RT-PCR kit were used in a first-round RT-PCR, which was followed by a second-round multiplex PCR, size selection and purification. Libraries were sequenced paired-end with 100 bp reads on an Illumina HiSeq2000. Concerning the study's data processing: Reads were processed with SOAPnuke, discarding reads with adapters, uncalled bases, mean Phred below 15, or no exact constant-primer or identifier match. COPE v1.2.5 was used to merge the high-quality paired reads. Clonotypes were defined as unique nucleotide sequences and were aligned to IMGT TRB V, D and J references using MiTCR v1.1. Only V-J combinations with frequency above 0.0001 were analysed, covering over 98% of repertoires. A TCR clonal expansion and chaos score per V-J combination was defined as the ratio of F50 clonal expansion to chaos observed in the TCRdist matrix. Features were reduced by Welch's t-statistics and random forest to more than 10 V-J combinations, which fed a naive Bayes classifier. The similarity between thyroid and blood repertoires was quantified using the Morisita-Horn index. In TCRdb, the public reads were trimmed at Q25 with fastp and aligned with MiXCR, with productive beta chains retained. Every distinct CDR3 protein forms one entry, paired with its most common genes and DNA. The V and J calls shown here were made by TCRdb, not taken from the authors' results. For this sample there are 350,000 to 450,000 distinct CDR3 sequences; 18% appear just once. Roughly 1.5% of the sample is taken by the ten largest.

Comments on this clonotype: The antigen this receptor binds is unknown. Base qualities are not at hand, and no much larger clone is one base apart.

Based on the germline V gene, the CDR1 and CDR2 sequences are SGHRS and YFSETQ. Germline trimming amounts to 5 bases on V and 0 bases on J, with 4 as the count of junction bases outside the gene matches. Including the terminal cysteine and phenylalanine, the CDR3 comprises 18 residues. Kept here is only the CDR3 DNA, which spans 54 bases and is read in frame from base 1. Ophthalmopathy patients were characterized by moderately to severely active disease, a Clinical Activity Score of at least 3, a NOSPECS grade of at least 4, and a disease duration under 3 months. Patients with other autoimmune diseases, uncontrolled infections, pregnancy or lactation were excluded. Clinical symptoms, serum thyroxine, TRAb, thyroid ultrasound and orbital computed tomography formed the basis of the diagnosis. Ficoll-Paque density gradient centrifugation was used to isolate PBMCs from approximately 11 ml of fresh peripheral blood. Total RNA was extracted with Trizol reagent and quality-checked on an Agilent 2100 Bioanalyzer.

Recombination linked TRBV5-1 to TRBJ2-6; TRBD2 agrees with 14 junctional bases. The sequenced sample consisted of peripheral blood. The sequence was collected from a woman under 30 with Graves' ophthalmopathy. Donor details come from another sample of the same person, matched by shared clones. The CDR3 reads CASRRLAGGSSGANVLTF. The DNA is as follows: TGCGCCAGCAGACGACTAGCGGGAGGGAGCTCTGGGGCCAACGTCCTGACTTTC.